This T cell receptor beta chain stems from a study of a mutant IDH1 vaccine in newly diagnosed glioma. Time point noted: week 5, during vaccination. Every vaccine dose comprised 300 ug of mutant IDH1 20-mer peptide plus topical imiquimod. To note about this clone: The target antigen is unknown.

Notes on the study in general: Around 93% of patients showed vaccine-induced immune responses across multiple MHC alleles.

Method: immunoSEQ multiplex PCR; TCRdb's copy keeps in-frame clones and lacks some. The data hold 12,000 or so clones, with around 87% observed a single time. The CDR3 runs 15 residues. Germline V lookup: CDR1 LNHDA, CDR2 SQIVND (reference sequence). Deletions cut 6 bases from V and 7 bases from J, with 19 bases between. The TCR originated in a woman aged 40 to 50 with glioma. Some clones in this sample may be carry-over from other donors' samples. This chain connects TRBV19 to TRBJ1-5, with a weak D call TRBD1 (6 bases). This specimen consisted of PBMCs, obtained from a glioma patient whose treatment included an IDH1 peptide vaccine. The CDR3 DNA reads TGTGCCAGTAGACCCCCGGAGGGGGGGTGGCAGCCCCAGCATTTT. It codes for CASRPPEGGWQPQHF.